These 10 T cell receptor beta chains were all obtained from the same sample, sequenced in a study of siplizumab effects on memory and regulatory T cells. Their recognized antigens are unknown. TCRdb's copy holds only in-frame clones and misses some; the assay was immunoSEQ multiplex PCR. This sample yields about 6,600 clones, of which about a third are seen a single time; about 17% belongs to the top ten. Coculturing was carried out on the mixed lymphocyte reaction cells. It lasted under seven days and was done at 37°C. The sample taken for sequencing was CFSE-low (dividing) CD8+ T cells sorted from an allogeneic mixed lymphocyte reaction. The source of these receptors is a human donor in good health; the cells came from an allogeneic mixed lymphocyte reaction.

The chain has TRBV9 and TRBJ2-1; no clear D gene. The CDR3 spans 11 residues. CDR1 and CDR2 (germline): SGDLS, YYNGEE. The ends were cut back, 3 bases at V and 7 bases at J, with 5 bases in the middle. The CDR3 here is CASSDINEQFF. Here the CDR3 DNA reads TGTGCCAGCAGCGATATTAATGAGCAGTTCTTC.

Sample share makes this clone medium-sized. This chain joins TRBV13 and TRBJ2-7, with 7 positions matching TRBD1. With V trimmed by 6 bases and J by 7 bases, 9 bases remained unmatched. From germline, CDR1 is PRHDT and CDR2 FYEKMQ (reference sequence). CDR3 length equals 13 residues. The CDR3 sequence is CASRETGLGEQYF. The CDR3 DNA follows: TGTGCCAGCAGGGAGACAGGGCTGGGGGAGCAGTACTTC.

In its sample, this clone ranks as medium-sized. Here the CDR3 reads CASSYGTGGVYEQYF. In nucleotides, the CDR3 is TGTGCCAGCAGTTACGGGACAGGGGGTGTCTACGAGCAGTACTTC. The rearrangement links TRBV6-5 to TRBJ2-7; 11 bases map to TRBD1. The CDR3 has 15 amino acids. J lost 3 bases, V lost 2 bases, and 3 bases had no gene match. The germline V gene encodes CDR1 MNHEY and CDR2 SVGAGI.

This clone occurred a few times. The chain has TRBV27 and TRBJ2-7; 8 nucleotides line up with TRBD2. The germline V gene encodes CDR1 MNHEY and CDR2 SMNVEV (reference sequence). Germline trimming cut 3 bases from V and 7 bases from J; bases unmatched to any gene: 8. CDR3 length equals 14 residues. The DNA of the CDR3 is TGTGCCAGCAGTTTGATGGGACTAGTCCCAGAGCAGTACTTC. Translation: CASSLMGLVPEQYF.

This clone ranks as medium-sized (0.01 to 0.1%). The chain is built from TRBV4-1 and TRBJ2-7; TRBD1 is a possible D gene (6 bases). The CDR3 spans 14 residues. V gave up 3 bases and J gave up 2 bases, with 11 bases separating them. Germline values: CDR1 MGHRA, CDR2 YSYEKL. The CDR3 DNA reads TGCGCCAGCAGCCAGTCAGGGGACGCCTACGAGCAGTACTTC. Translated: CASSQSGDAYEQYF.

This clone was detected only a few times. This rearrangement joins TRBV6-6 to TRBJ2-1; 9 positions match TRBD2. The V and J ends lost 4 bases and 9 bases, in that order; junction bases with no gene match: 4. The CDR3 consists of 13 residues. The germline V gene has CDR1 MNHNY and CDR2 SVGAGI (reference sequence). CDR3 protein: CASSSSSGIEQFF. Written as DNA, the CDR3 is TGTGCCAGCAGTTCCTCTAGCGGGATTGAGCAGTTCTTC.

The chain couples TRBV15 to TRBJ2-7; 8 nucleotides match TRBD2. The germline gives CDR1 LNHNV, CDR2 YYDKDF (reference sequence). CDR3 length: 14 amino acids. V was pared by 3 bases and J by 6 bases, with 7 bases of the junction left unmatched. CDR3: CATSSYYGGAEQYF. Here the CDR3 DNA reads TGTGCCACCAGCAGTTATTACGGGGGGGCCGAGCAGTACTTC. Filled out from reference TRBV15 and TRBJ2-7, the complete variable domain reads DAMVIQNPRYQVTQFGKPVTLSCSQTLNHNVMYWYQQKSSQAPKLLFHYYDKDFNNEADTPDNFQSRRPNTSFCFLDIRSPGLGDTAMYLCATSSYYGGAEQYFGPGTRLTVT.

In this sample, this clone turned up once. J is TRBJ1-1 and V is TRBV13; D remains ambiguous. V was clipped by 6 bases and J by 0 bases, with 17 bases between them. Germline V gives CDR1 PRHDT, CDR2 FYEKMQ (reference sequence). This CDR3 region has 16 residues. DNA for the CDR3: TGTGCCAGCAGTGAGGGCCATCTGGGAATGAACACTGAAGCTTTCTTT. Translating it yields CASSEGHLGMNTEAFF.

The chain links TRBV19 to TRBJ2-5; 7 bases line up with TRBD2. V lost 5 bases to trimming and J lost 10 bases; unmatched junction nucleotides: 16. Looked up from germline, CDR1 is LNHDA and CDR2 is SQIVND (reference sequence). The CDR3 spans 15 residues. CDR3 sequence reads: CASSPLASGPPDQYF. CDR3 sequence (DNA): TGTGCCAGTAGTCCCTTAGCTAGCGGACCTCCAGACCAGTACTTC.

On this clone itself: Germline is not matched at one junction end, which may reflect a read error. The chain has TRBV4-1 and TRBJ1-5; the D gene is possibly TRBD1 (5 bases). The CDR3 extends over 16 amino acids. Germline lookup yields CDR1 MGHRA and CDR2 YSYEKL. Written as DNA, the CDR3 is TGTGCCAGCAGCCAAGATCGGGCAGGGACGAATCAGCCCCAGCATTTT. Translating it yields CASSQDRAGTNQPQHF.